This TCR beta chain came from a study of T cells in Graves' hyperthyroidism and ophthalmopathy (dated by TCRdb to between 2018 and 2021). Regarding the complete study: TCR V-J signatures able to tell the groups apart were searched for in a discovery cohort of around 95 patients, of whom fewer than 45 had Graves' ophthalmopathy and some 60 had stable Graves' hyperthyroidism. Whether ophthalmopathy could be predicted prospectively was tested in an independent validation cohort made up of roughly 20 hyperthyroidism patients plus 17 patients who later progressed to ophthalmopathy. The approximately 100 discovery patients were divided at random into training and test sets in a 7:3 ratio. Thyroid tissue and blood T-cell repertoires from six Graves' hyperthyroidism patients were also compared in the study. After sampling, hyperthyroidism patients received methimazole starting at 30 mg daily, and ophthalmopathy patients received high-dose intravenous methylprednisolone. TCR Vbeta CDR3 sequencing of 120 to 150 peripheral blood samples (roughly 41 ophthalmopathy, 70 to 85 hyperthyroidism and approximately 17 progressor patients) is reported in the paper. Here is what the overall study found, with its caveats: In validation, progression to ophthalmopathy was predicted by the model with around 70% sensitivity and 72% to 85% specificity, a median of about 6.8 months before onset. Most expanded thyroid clonotypes (frequency above 0.001) were also detected in blood, a finding suggesting that blood repertoires may reflect thyroid immune responses. Sample size was not statistically predetermined, and blinding of investigators to group allocation was not performed. A model built on a 13 V-J signature distinguished ophthalmopathy from stable hyperthyroidism, reaching over 85% sensitivity and 81.08% specificity in cross-validation and 80%/75% in testing.

Comment on this clonotype: Its specific antigen is unknown. Nothing much larger sits one base from this clone, and base qualities are not available.

Any patient with an uncontrolled infection, another autoimmune disease, pregnancy or lactation was excluded. Diagnoses were established on the basis of clinical symptoms, serum thyroxine and TRAb, thyroid ultrasound, and orbital computed tomography. Total RNA was extracted using Trizol reagent, and RNA quality was assessed on an Agilent 2100 Bioanalyzer. Amplification of TCR beta CDR3 regions was carried out from RNA transcripts. The first round of RT-PCR for the TCR CDR3 was performed with the HTBI primer set and the Qiagen OneStep RT-PCR kit. A second multiplex PCR round built the libraries, followed by size selection and purification. Paired-end sequencing of the libraries was performed with 100 bp reads on an Illumina HiSeq2000. In the paper's pipeline: Raw data were processed with SOAPnuke, discarding reads with adapters, uncalled bases, mean Phred below 15, or no exact constant-primer or identifier match. High-quality paired reads were merged using COPE v1.2.5, and each unique nucleotide sequence was defined as a clonotype. MiTCR v1.1 was used to align the clonotypes against IMGT TRBV, TRBD and TRBJ reference segments. The analysis was restricted to V-J combinations with a frequency above 0.0001, which together covered 99% to 99.2% of the repertoires. The TCS score was defined as the ratio of F50 (clonal expansion) to E x V (chaos), calculated using BLOSUM62-based TCRdist between CDR3 peptides within each V-J. Welch's t-statistics and random forest reduced just over 500 V-J features to roughly 13, which were used in a naive Bayes classifier (R e1071). Thyroid-blood repertoire similarity was quantified with the Morisita-Horn index. TCRdb took the public reads, trimmed them with fastp at Q25, ran MiXCR for clone calling and kept in-frame beta chains. Each CDR3 protein appears once, grouped with its most common genes and DNA. TCRdb's processing, not the authors', yielded these V and J calls. Within this sample are hundreds of thousands of distinct CDR3 sequences, with 45% of them counted one time only. The ten biggest clones cover approximately 6.8% of the sample.

Reading from cysteine to phenylalanine, the CDR3 counts 16 amino acids. Just CDR3 DNA is preserved here, 48 bases in frame from base 1. The junction shows trimming of 4 bases on V and 2 bases on J, and the gene matches do not reach 8 bases of it. This sequence was found in an adult man with Graves' disease, either hyperthyroidism or ophthalmopathy (not recorded which). The sample comprised peripheral blood or thyroid tissue (not recorded which). Recombination linked TRBV12-3 or TRBV12-4 to TRBJ1-2; the junction holds 9 bases that match TRBD1. The nucleotide sequence reads as follows: TGTGCCAGCAGTTCCGGGACAGGGATGAGGAACTATGGCTACACCTTC. This sequence encodes CASSSGTGMRNYGYTF.